The rows below give T cell receptor beta chains drawn from one sample of a study of T-cell reconstitution after alpha-beta-depleted transplantation in children. TCRdb reprocessed the PCR reads with MiXCR, giving one entry per CDR3 protein. In the table there are some 76,000 distinct CDR3 sequences, roughly a tenth of which are singletons. The sequencing here drew on PBMCs, taken before TCRalphabeta/CD19-depleted stem cell transplant. Every receptor here comes from a boy aged 5-17 years with acute myeloid leukemia, due to receive a stem cell transplant. CDR3s include the opening cysteine and the closing phenylalanine or tryptophan. A D gene is named only where the DNA matches it firmly. Some rows mark clone size as missing; the rest say once, few, many or name a class of expanded clone.

abundance	v_gene	j_gene	d_gene	CDR3aa	CDR3nt
many	TRBV20-1	TRBJ2-5	TRBD1	CSASGQGRETQYF	TGCAGTGCTTCCGGACAGGGGAGAGAGACCCAGTACTTC
many	TRBV20-1	TRBJ1-1	.	CSARRSEVEAFF	TGCAGTGCTAGACGCAGCGAGGTCGAAGCTTTCTTT
many	TRBV2	TRBJ2-3	.	CASQKRRGQGDTQYF	TGTGCCAGCCAGAAGAGACGGGGTCAAGGGGATACGCAGTATTTT
many	TRBV12-3/TRBV12-4	TRBJ1-5	TRBD1	CASSPTTGTGSNQPQHF	TGTGCCAGCAGTCCGACTACCGGGACAGGGAGCAATCAGCCCCAGCATTTT
many	TRBV9	TRBJ2-7	.	CASSVEASVFYEQYF	TGTGCCAGCAGCGTAGAGGCTAGCGTGTTCTACGAGCAGTACTTC
many	TRBV15	TRBJ2-2	TRBD1	CATRQGVVGTGELFF	TGTGCCACGCGGCAGGGGGTGGTAGGCACCGGGGAGCTGTTTTTT
few	TRBV7-9	TRBJ2-5	.	CASSFPSGVETQYF	TGTGCCAGCAGCTTCCCATCGGGGGTGGAGACCCAGTACTTC
many	TRBV19	TRBJ2-7	.	CASSIYARVDEQYF	TGTGCCAGTAGTATATATGCCAGGGTGGACGAGCAGTACTTC
many	TRBV6-5	TRBJ2-7	.	CASSWGPSSYEQYF	TGTGCCAGCAGTTGGGGCCCTAGCTCCTACGAGCAGTACTTC
many	TRBV7-8	TRBJ2-7	TRBD1	CASSGPGQGVHEQYF	TGTGCCAGCAGCGGTCCGGGACAGGGCGTTCACGAGCAGTACTTC
many	TRBV10-3	TRBJ2-7	TRBD2	CAISTTGTSGIEQYF	TGTGCCATCAGTACGACCGGGACTAGCGGGATCGAGCAGTACTTC
.	TRBV4-1	TRBJ2-7	.	CASSHAGFDEQYF	TGCGCCAGCAGCCACGCGGGTTTTGACGAGCAGTACTTC
many	TRBV9	TRBJ1-2	TRBD1	CASSVEGYPTGGRWYGYTF	TGTGCCAGCAGCGTGGAAGGGTATCCGACAGGGGGCAGGTGGTATGGCTACACCTTC
many	TRBV29-1	TRBJ1-2	.	CSVEDRNYGYTF	TGCAGCGTTGAGGACAGAAACTATGGCTACACCTTC
.	TRBV6-5	TRBJ1-1	.	CASWGLEAFF	TGTGCCAGCTGGGGCCTTGAAGCTTTCTTT
many	TRBV7-3	TRBJ2-2	.	CASSLWGNPGELFF	TGTGCCAGCAGCTTATGGGGCAACCCCGGGGAGCTGTTTTTT
.	TRBV12-3/TRBV12-4	TRBJ1-5	.	CALSLAALTQGLYQPQHF	TGTGCCCTCAGCCTCGCCGCCCTGACCCAAGGACTTTATCAGCCCCAGCATTTT
many	TRBV5-1	TRBJ1-2	.	CASSLTGANYGYTF	TGCGCCAGCAGCTTGACAGGTGCTAACTATGGCTACACCTTC
many	TRBV6-2/TRBV6-3	TRBJ1-5	TRBD1	CASSYGPGQGIQPQHF	TGTGCCAGCAGTTACGGGCCGGGACAGGGGATTCAGCCCCAGCATTTT
many	TRBV12-3/TRBV12-4	TRBJ2-6	.	CASSLTPSGANVLTF	TGTGCCAGCAGTCTAACACCCTCTGGGGCCAACGTCCTGACTTTC
.	TRBV2	TRBJ2-1	.	CASSGARGNEQFF	TGTGCCAGCAGTGGGGCGCGGGGCAATGAGCAGTTCTTC
many	TRBV20-1	TRBJ1-5	.	CSARAGKSQPQHF	TGCAGTGCTAGGGCAGGGAAGAGTCAGCCCCAGCATTTT